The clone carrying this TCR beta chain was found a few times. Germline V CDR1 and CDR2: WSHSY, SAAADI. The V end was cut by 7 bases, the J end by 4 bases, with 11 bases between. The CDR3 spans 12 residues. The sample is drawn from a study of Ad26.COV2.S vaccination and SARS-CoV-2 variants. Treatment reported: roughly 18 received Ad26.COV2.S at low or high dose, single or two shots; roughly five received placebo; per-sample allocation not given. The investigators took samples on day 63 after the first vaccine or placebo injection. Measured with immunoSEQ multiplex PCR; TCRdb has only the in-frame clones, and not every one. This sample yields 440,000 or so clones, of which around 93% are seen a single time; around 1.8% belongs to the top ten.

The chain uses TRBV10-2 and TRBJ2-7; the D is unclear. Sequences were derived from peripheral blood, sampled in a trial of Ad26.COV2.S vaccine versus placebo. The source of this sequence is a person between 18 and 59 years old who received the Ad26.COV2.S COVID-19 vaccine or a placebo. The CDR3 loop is CASTDGQYEQYF. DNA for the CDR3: TGCGCCAGCACCGACGGGCAGTACGAGCAGTACTTC.